Reported below is one TCR beta chain. The data derive from a study of technical replicates of blood from a handful of donors. This CDR3 is built from 15 residues. Germline lookup yields CDR1 SGHTA and CDR2 FQGNSA. Trimming cost V 4 bases and J 2 bases; bases outside gene matches: 8. Libraries were prepared by immunoSEQ multiplex PCR; TCRdb keeps only in-frame clonotypes and omits some of them. The table records 65,000 to 85,000 clones, around nine tenths of them present only once. The J gene is TRBJ2-7, the V gene TRBV7-2; 7 nucleotides align to TRBD2. The origin of this receptor is a human donor in good health. Sample: T cells isolated from PBMCs. The CDR3 protein is CASSSRAGLAYEQYF. CDR3 DNA: TGTGCCAGCAGCTCAAGAGCGGGGCTAGCCTACGAGCAGTACTTC.